This TCR beta chain derives from a study of blood T cell repertoires in COVID-19. Whole-study context: The United States, Italy and Spain supplied acute and convalescent COVID-19 samples. PBMCs, B-cell-depleted T cells, or T cells provided the cDNA or gDNA that made up the material.

Authors' data handling: Reference gene primers were amplified, and this amplification served to estimate nucleated cell counts. Using immunoSEQ multiplex PCR, the repertoire was profiled, and TCRdb retains in-frame clones only, with some absent. V and J calls and clone size are as listed in that table; D and trimming were resolved from the DNA. The table lists over 250,000 clones, 80% to 90% of them singletons. V lost 4 bases to trimming and J lost 3 bases; unmatched junction nucleotides: 9. The germline V gene has CDR1 MNHEY and CDR2 SMNVEV (reference sequence). This CDR3 region has 16 residues. The sample consisted of peripheral blood. The receptor was derived from a woman aged 65 to 85 with acute or convalescent COVID-19. The chain uses TRBV27 and TRBJ2-7; TRBD2 agrees at 10 bases. The CDR3 nucleotides read TGTGCCAGCAGTTCCATTCGGTTAGCGGGGGGCTACGAGCAGTACTTC. Amino acid sequence: CASSSIRLAGGYEQYF.